The 9 T cell receptor beta chains below come from one sample, sequenced in a study of blood T cell repertoires in COVID-19. The assay was immunoSEQ multiplex PCR, and TCRdb's table has in-frame clones only and misses some. Here the sample spans roughly 200,000 clones, 70% to 90% being singletons. The sample comprised PBMCs or T cells enriched from blood (not recorded which). These receptors all stem from a man in his forties or fifties who had recovered from COVID-19.

The genes are TRBV5-6 and TRBJ1-1; 7 bases are a match to TRBD1. The CDR3 extends over 14 amino acids. After removal of 2 bases from V and 0 bases from J, the junction contained 1 base not matched to a gene. Germline CDR1 SGHDT, CDR2 YYEEEE. CDR3 protein: CASSFGQVNTEAFF. In DNA, the CDR3 is TGTGCCAGCAGCTTTGGACAGGTGAACACTGAAGCTTTCTTT.

On this clone: A much larger clone is a single base away; this may be a read error. V gene TRBV7-2 combines with J gene TRBJ1-5; weak D call: TRBD1 (5 bases). The CDR3 is 14 residues long. The germline V and J ends were trimmed by 1 base and 4 bases, with 8 bases remaining between them. From germline, CDR1 is SGHTA and CDR2 FQGNSA. CDR3 in amino acids: CASSLVAGNQPQHF. DNA of the CDR3: TGTGCCAGCAGCTTAGTGGCAGGGAATCAGCCCCAGCATTTT. The full variable domain, with the rest looked up from reference TRBV7-2 and TRBJ1-5, is GAGVSQSPSNKVTEKGKDVELRCDPISGHTALYWYRQSLGQGLEFLIYFQGNSAPDKSGLPSDRFSAERTGGSVSTLTIQRTQQEDSAVYLCASSLVAGNQPQHFGDGTRLSIL.

This clone was observed a few times. The chain is built from TRBV7-9 and TRBJ1-4; D is ambiguous. This CDR3 contains 14 residues. Between the trimmed V and J ends, which lost 1 base and 6 bases, there was a span of 9 bases. Germline CDR1 is SEHNR and CDR2 is FQNEAQ (reference sequence). CDR3 nucleotides: TGTGCCAGCAGCTTAGAACAGCAGCATGAAAAACTGTTTTTT. Its protein product is CASSLEQQHEKLFF. Drawing the rest from reference TRBV7-9 and TRBJ1-4, the complete variable domain is DTGVSQNPRHKITKRGQNVTFRCDPISEHNRLYWYRQTLGQGPEFLTYFQNEAQLEKSRLLSDRFSAERPKGSFSTLEIQRTEQGDSAMYLCASSLEQQHEKLFFGSGTQLSVL.

The chain is built from TRBV28 and TRBJ1-2; 7 bases map to TRBD1. With V trimmed by 4 bases and J by 7 bases, 6 bases remained unmatched. Per germline, CDR1 MDHEN and CDR2 SYDVKM. This CDR3 region has 13 residues. This chain's CDR3 is CASSSRQGSGYTF. The CDR3 coding sequence is TGTGCCAGCAGTTCACGACAGGGTAGTGGCTACACCTTC.

V and J are TRBV24-1 and TRBJ2-1; 10 nucleotides agree with TRBD1. Germline CDR1 reads KGHDR; CDR2 reads SFDVKD. The CDR3 totals 15 residues. The V gene end was trimmed by 6 bases and the J gene end by 7 bases; junction bases not matched to a gene: 8. The CDR3 DNA follows: TGTGCCACCAGTCACCGGGACAGGGGAAAGAATGAGCAGTTCTTC. This translates into CATSHRDRGKNEQFF.

On this clone: This specimen includes other DNA sequences encoding the same CDR3. In DNA, the CDR3 is TGCAGTGCTAGTCCAGGGGGTAATTCACCCCTCCACTTT. Protein product: CSASPGGNSPLHF. This chain links TRBV20-1 with TRBJ1-6; 7 bases line up with TRBD1. Trimming cost V 3 bases and J 6 bases; bases outside gene matches: 2. This CDR3 spans 13 amino acids. Germline V gene data show CDR1 as DFQATT and CDR2 as SNEGSKA (reference sequence).

The chain is built from TRBV18 and TRBJ1-2; 7 bases fit TRBD1. The V and J ends lost 4 bases and 1 base, in that order; junction bases with no gene match: 3. The CDR3 runs 14 residues. The V gene's germline CDR1 is KGHSH and CDR2 LQKENI. The CDR3 region has the DNA TGTGCCAGCTCACAAAACAGGGGTAACTATGGCTACACCTTC. As protein: CASSQNRGNYGYTF. Supplemented by reference TRBV18 and TRBJ1-2, the full variable domain reads NAGVMQNPRHLVRRRGQEARLRCSPMKGHSHVYWYRQLPEEGLKFMVYLQKENIIDESGMPKERFSAEFPKEGPSILRIQQVVRGDSAAYFCASSQNRGNYGYTFGSGTRLTVV.

The J gene is TRBJ2-7, the V gene TRBV7-2; TRBD2 agrees at 16 bases. V was clipped by 4 bases and J by 12 bases; unmatched bases: 6. Looked up from germline, CDR1 is SGHTA and CDR2 is FQGNSA. The CDR3 loop spans 14 amino acids. Here the CDR3 DNA reads TGTGCCAGCAGCTCGGGACTAGCGGGGGGGCTTCTGTACTTC. Protein sequence: CASSSGLAGGLLYF.

This clone was counted once. Other nucleotide sequences in the sample specify the same CDR3. The chain combines TRBV18 with TRBJ1-1; D ambiguous. The ends were cut back, 3 bases at V and 5 bases at J, with 7 bases in the middle. This CDR3 is built from 12 residues. Germline CDR1 reads KGHSH; CDR2 reads LQKENI. This chain's CDR3 is CASSPGRTEAFF. The CDR3 DNA reads as TGTGCCAGCTCACCGGGCAGGACTGAAGCTTTCTTT.